A selection of T cell receptor beta chains follows, all from one sample in a study of blood T cells in healthy people across ages. Each CDR3 protein gets one entry after TCRdb re-called the 5' RACE reads with MiXCR. The sample yields 1.5 million to 2 million distinct CDR3 sequences, about 30% seen once. Sequenced sample: blood. These receptors came from a woman in her twenties or thirties in good health. Each CDR3 is given with its conserved first and last residue. The D gene is left open where the match is weak. Expanded clones get a size class; other rows say once, few or many, or leave the size out.

clone size: many; J gene: TRBJ2-7; D gene: TRBD2; V gene: TRBV2; CDR3 length: 12; CDR3 protein: CASGGGSYEQYF; CDR3 DNA: TGTGCCAGCGGGGGAGGGTCCTACGAACAGTACTTC
clone size: -; J gene: TRBJ2-6; D gene: -; V gene: TRBV27; CDR3 length: 19; CDR3 protein: CASSPPRGASPAGANVLTF; CDR3 DNA: TGTGCCAGCAGCCCTCCGAGGGGGGCATCTCCAGCTGGGGCCAACGTCCTGACTTTC
clone size: -; J gene: TRBJ2-7; D gene: -; V gene: TRBV9; CDR3 length: 14; CDR3 protein: CASSIGQAQDEQYF; CDR3 DNA: TGTGCCAGCAGCATTGGGCAGGCCCAGGACGAGCAGTACTTC
clone size: few; J gene: TRBJ2-1; D gene: -; V gene: TRBV24-1; CDR3 length: 13; CDR3 protein: CATSEQGYNEQFF; CDR3 DNA: TGTGCCACCAGTGAACAGGGCTACAATGAGCAGTTCTTC
clone size: -; J gene: TRBJ1-5; D gene: -; V gene: TRBV6-6; CDR3 length: 16; CDR3 protein: CASSFPTAGGNQPQHF; CDR3 DNA: TGTGCCAGCAGTTTCCCGACAGCCGGAGGCAATCAGCCCCAGCATTTT
clone size: many; J gene: TRBJ1-2; D gene: TRBD1; V gene: TRBV29-1; CDR3 length: 13; CDR3 protein: CSVQGLRDYGYTF; CDR3 DNA: TGCAGCGTACAGGGGCTTAGAGACTATGGCTACACCTTC
clone size: many; J gene: TRBJ2-3; D gene: TRBD2; V gene: TRBV27; CDR3 length: 14; CDR3 protein: CASSLSGSSDTQYF; CDR3 DNA: TGTGCCAGCAGTTTAAGCGGGAGCTCAGATACGCAGTATTTT
clone size: few; J gene: TRBJ2-5; D gene: -; V gene: TRBV24-1; CDR3 length: 15; CDR3 protein: CATSDLDGTQETQYF; CDR3 DNA: TGTGCCACCAGTGATTTAGACGGGACCCAAGAGACCCAGTACTTC
clone size: -; J gene: TRBJ1-1; D gene: -; V gene: TRBV7-2; CDR3 length: 13; CDR3 protein: CASRGGRDTEAFF; CDR3 DNA: TGTGCCAGTCGGGGAGGGAGGGACACTGAAGCTTTCTTT
clone size: -; J gene: TRBJ1-6; D gene: -; V gene: TRBV30; CDR3 length: 15; CDR3 protein: CAWSIPDSRNSPLHF; CDR3 DNA: TGTGCCTGGAGTATCCCGGACAGCCGCAATTCACCCCTCCACTTT
clone size: few; J gene: TRBJ2-7; D gene: TRBD2; V gene: TRBV20-1; CDR3 length: 18; CDR3 protein: CSARGWGGLEPGNYEQYF; CDR3 DNA: TGCAGTGCTAGGGGGTGGGGAGGGCTAGAACCGGGAAACTACGAGCAGTACTTC
clone size: -; J gene: TRBJ2-3; D gene: -; V gene: TRBV15; CDR3 length: 16; CDR3 protein: CATSRDQGREHGMQYF; CDR3 DNA: TGTGCCACCAGCAGAGATCAGGGTAGGGAGCATGGTATGCAGTATTTT
clone size: -; J gene: TRBJ1-2; D gene: -; V gene: TRBV27; CDR3 length: 14; CDR3 protein: CASRPEGVVYGYTF; CDR3 DNA: TGTGCCAGCAGACCCGAGGGGGTAGTCTATGGCTACACCTTC
clone size: few; J gene: TRBJ2-1; D gene: -; V gene: TRBV6-5; CDR3 length: 16; CDR3 protein: CASSSREGRKRNEQFF; CDR3 DNA: TGTGCCAGCAGTTCGAGGGAAGGTAGGAAGCGGAATGAGCAGTTCTTC
clone size: -; J gene: TRBJ1-1; D gene: -; V gene: TRBV5-1; CDR3 length: 15; CDR3 protein: CASSPADRLYTEAFF; CDR3 DNA: TGCGCCAGCAGCCCGGCCGACAGGTTGTACACTGAAGCTTTCTTT
clone size: few; J gene: TRBJ1-5; D gene: -; V gene: TRBV6-6; CDR3 length: 13; CDR3 protein: CASSPRGGTPQHF; CDR3 DNA: TGTGCCAGCAGCCCCAGGGGCGGTACGCCCCAGCATTTT
clone size: -; J gene: TRBJ1-1; D gene: -; V gene: TRBV15; CDR3 length: 14; CDR3 protein: CATSQEIMNTEAFF; CDR3 DNA: TGTGCCACCAGCCAGGAAATAATGAACACTGAAGCTTTCTTT
clone size: -; J gene: TRBJ1-5; D gene: -; V gene: TRBV6-5; CDR3 length: 15; CDR3 protein: CASSYSDSSNQPQHF; CDR3 DNA: TGTGCCAGCAGTTACTCCGACAGTAGCAATCAGCCCCAGCATTTT
clone size: -; J gene: TRBJ2-5; D gene: TRBD2; V gene: TRBV6-2/TRBV6-3; CDR3 length: 13; CDR3 protein: CASSSPPGLPQYF; CDR3 DNA: TGTGCCAGCAGTTCCCCCCCGGGACTACCCCAGTACTTC
clone size: -; J gene: TRBJ1-5; D gene: -; V gene: TRBV12-3/TRBV12-4; CDR3 length: 12; CDR3 protein: CASSDQGQPQHF; CDR3 DNA: TGTGCCAGCAGTGACCAGGGGCAGCCCCAGCATTTT
clone size: many; J gene: TRBJ1-2; D gene: TRBD1; V gene: TRBV4-3; CDR3 length: 15; CDR3 protein: CASSQEGTGIYGYTF; CDR3 DNA: TGCGCCAGCAGCCAAGAGGGGACAGGGATTTATGGCTACACCTTC
clone size: -; J gene: TRBJ1-1; D gene: -; V gene: TRBV20-1; CDR3 length: 14; CDR3 protein: CSARDPRADTEAFF; CDR3 DNA: TGCAGTGCTAGAGACCCCAGGGCGGACACTGAAGCTTTCTTT
clone size: -; J gene: TRBJ1-5; D gene: -; V gene: TRBV7-8; CDR3 length: 15; CDR3 protein: CASSLVQAGVGPQHF; CDR3 DNA: TGTGCCAGCAGCTTGGTACAGGCCGGAGTGGGGCCCCAGCATTTT
clone size: -; J gene: TRBJ2-3; D gene: -; V gene: TRBV12-3/TRBV12-4; CDR3 length: 19; CDR3 protein: CASSFGTFGGASSTDTQYF; CDR3 DNA: TGTGCCAGCAGTTTTGGGACCTTCGGGGGAGCGTCTAGCACAGATACGCAGTATTTT
clone size: -; J gene: TRBJ2-3; D gene: TRBD2; V gene: TRBV9; CDR3 length: 13; CDR3 protein: CASQAGPVDTQYF; CDR3 DNA: TGTGCCAGTCAAGCGGGACCGGTAGATACGCAGTATTTT
clone size: many; J gene: TRBJ2-5; D gene: -; V gene: TRBV2; CDR3 length: 13; CDR3 protein: CASRRGRQETQYF; CDR3 DNA: TGTGCCAGCAGGAGGGGAAGGCAAGAGACCCAGTACTTC
clone size: -; J gene: TRBJ2-1; D gene: -; V gene: TRBV24-1; CDR3 length: 16; CDR3 protein: CATGEPRPGAGNEQFF; CDR3 DNA: TGTGCCACCGGTGAACCGAGACCCGGGGCAGGCAATGAGCAGTTCTTC
clone size: -; J gene: TRBJ2-7; D gene: TRBD1; V gene: TRBV28; CDR3 length: 15; CDR3 protein: CASSTGTGYPYEQYF; CDR3 DNA: TGTGCCAGCAGCACCGGGACAGGGTATCCCTACGAGCAGTACTTC
clone size: -; J gene: TRBJ1-4; D gene: -; V gene: TRBV7-9; CDR3 length: 17; CDR3 protein: CASSLGGTSTSMGKLFF; CDR3 DNA: TGTGCCAGCAGCTTAGGTGGAACATCCACCTCAATGGGAAAACTGTTTTTT
clone size: few; J gene: TRBJ1-2; D gene: -; V gene: TRBV3-1; CDR3 length: 13; CDR3 protein: CASSQQTDYGYTF; CDR3 DNA: TGTGCCAGCAGCCAACAGACAGACTATGGCTACACCTTC
clone size: once; J gene: TRBJ2-1; D gene: TRBD2; V gene: TRBV29-1; CDR3 length: 17; CDR3 protein: CSVDGPPLAGVRNEQFF; CDR3 DNA: TGCAGCGTTGATGGCCCCCCGCTAGCGGGAGTACGGAATGAGCAGTTCTTC
clone size: -; J gene: TRBJ1-4; D gene: -; V gene: TRBV4-3; CDR3 length: 17; CDR3 protein: CASSQEGGSATNEKLFF; CDR3 DNA: TGCGCCAGCAGCCAAGAAGGAGGGTCAGCAACTAATGAAAAACTGTTTTTT
clone size: many; J gene: TRBJ2-1; D gene: TRBD2; V gene: TRBV7-3; CDR3 length: 15; CDR3 protein: CASSKGSGGAYEQFF; CDR3 DNA: TGTGCCAGCAGCAAAGGAAGCGGGGGGGCATATGAGCAGTTCTTC
clone size: -; J gene: TRBJ2-7; D gene: -; V gene: TRBV6-2/TRBV6-3; CDR3 length: 14; CDR3 protein: CASSYLPGRYEQYF; CDR3 DNA: TGTGCCAGCAGTTACCTCCCCGGGCGCTACGAGCAGTACTTC
clone size: many; J gene: TRBJ2-5; D gene: TRBD2; V gene: TRBV29-1; CDR3 length: 14; CDR3 protein: CSARTSGRTETQYF; CDR3 DNA: TGCAGCGCCAGGACTAGCGGGAGAACGGAGACCCAGTACTTC
clone size: many; J gene: TRBJ2-7; D gene: TRBD2; V gene: TRBV10-1; CDR3 length: 14; CDR3 protein: CASNGLAGIYEQYF; CDR3 DNA: TGCGCCAGCAATGGACTAGCGGGGATCTACGAGCAGTACTTC
clone size: -; J gene: TRBJ2-3; D gene: TRBD2; V gene: TRBV7-6; CDR3 length: 15; CDR3 protein: CASSKTGTNTDTQYF; CDR3 DNA: TGTGCCAGCAGCAAAACCGGGACTAACACAGATACGCAGTATTTT
clone size: many; J gene: TRBJ2-5; D gene: -; V gene: TRBV7-2; CDR3 length: 12; CDR3 protein: CASSWPAETQYF; CDR3 DNA: TGTGCCAGCAGCTGGCCAGCAGAGACCCAGTACTTC
clone size: -; J gene: TRBJ1-5; D gene: -; V gene: TRBV12-3/TRBV12-4; CDR3 length: 13; CDR3 protein: CASSWDGREPQHF; CDR3 DNA: TGTGCCAGCAGTTGGGACGGCAGGGAGCCCCAGCATTTT
clone size: many; J gene: TRBJ2-1; D gene: TRBD2; V gene: TRBV7-3; CDR3 length: 15; CDR3 protein: CASSRGLAGGHEQFF; CDR3 DNA: TGTGCCAGCAGCCGGGGACTAGCGGGGGGCCATGAGCAGTTCTTC
clone size: few; J gene: TRBJ2-7; D gene: -; V gene: TRBV18; CDR3 length: 13; CDR3 protein: CASSPRTNYEQYF; CDR3 DNA: TGTGCCAGCTCACCACGGACTAACTACGAGCAGTACTTC
clone size: few; J gene: TRBJ2-3; D gene: -; V gene: TRBV6-1; CDR3 length: 14; CDR3 protein: CASSEGSWGDTQYF; CDR3 DNA: TGTGCCAGCAGTGAGGGATCCTGGGGAGATACGCAGTATTTT
clone size: few; J gene: TRBJ1-1; D gene: -; V gene: TRBV20-1; CDR3 length: 12; CDR3 protein: CSARWVNTEAFF; CDR3 DNA: TGCAGTGCTAGATGGGTGAACACTGAAGCTTTCTTT
clone size: few; J gene: TRBJ1-2; D gene: -; V gene: TRBV20-1; CDR3 length: 13; CDR3 protein: CSTSKAGGGGYTF; CDR3 DNA: TGCAGTACTAGTAAGGCAGGAGGAGGAGGCTACACCTTC
clone size: -; J gene: TRBJ2-3; D gene: -; V gene: TRBV7-9; CDR3 length: 18; CDR3 protein: CASSLGGTAGYSTDTQYF; CDR3 DNA: TGTGCCAGCAGCTTAGGAGGAACGGCGGGGTATAGCACAGATACGCAGTATTTT
clone size: once; J gene: TRBJ2-7; D gene: -; V gene: TRBV20-1; CDR3 length: 15; CDR3 protein: CSARDSKGQSYEQYF; CDR3 DNA: TGCAGTGCTAGAGATTCTAAGGGTCAGTCCTACGAGCAGTACTTC
clone size: -; J gene: TRBJ2-5; D gene: TRBD1; V gene: TRBV7-6; CDR3 length: 14; CDR3 protein: CASSFHGQGETQYF; CDR3 DNA: TGTGCCAGCAGCTTCCATGGACAGGGGGAGACCCAGTACTTC
clone size: -; J gene: TRBJ2-3; D gene: TRBD2; V gene: TRBV14; CDR3 length: 18; CDR3 protein: CASSQRTSGSLSTDTQYF; CDR3 DNA: TGTGCCAGCAGCCAAAGGACTAGCGGGAGCCTAAGCACAGATACGCAGTATTTT
clone size: -; J gene: TRBJ2-7; D gene: -; V gene: TRBV6-5; CDR3 length: 16; CDR3 protein: CASSPPSGRGPYEQYF; CDR3 DNA: TGTGCCAGCAGTCCCCCCTCTGGACGAGGCCCGTACGAGCAGTACTTC
clone size: many; J gene: TRBJ2-3; D gene: TRBD2; V gene: TRBV20-1; CDR3 length: 15; CDR3 protein: CSAHGLAGGTDTQYF; CDR3 DNA: TGCAGTGCCCACGGACTAGCGGGAGGCACAGATACGCAGTATTTT
clone size: few; J gene: TRBJ2-2; D gene: -; V gene: TRBV29-1; CDR3 length: 12; CDR3 protein: CSVLLNTGELFF; CDR3 DNA: TGCAGCGTTTTACTGAACACCGGGGAGCTGTTTTTT
clone size: many; J gene: TRBJ2-1; D gene: -; V gene: TRBV7-2; CDR3 length: 12; CDR3 protein: CASSLLGAEQFF; CDR3 DNA: TGTGCCAGCAGCTTACTAGGGGCTGAGCAGTTCTTC
clone size: -; J gene: TRBJ2-1; D gene: TRBD2; V gene: TRBV12-3/TRBV12-4; CDR3 length: 15; CDR3 protein: CASSQRVAGVNEQFF; CDR3 DNA: TGTGCCAGCAGCCAAAGGGTAGCGGGAGTAAATGAGCAGTTCTTC
clone size: -; J gene: TRBJ2-4; D gene: -; V gene: TRBV29-1; CDR3 length: 15; CDR3 protein: CSVEDFRTAKDIQYF; CDR3 DNA: TGCAGCGTTGAAGACTTTAGGACAGCCAAAGACATTCAGTACTTC
clone size: -; J gene: TRBJ1-5; D gene: TRBD1; V gene: TRBV12-3/TRBV12-4; CDR3 length: 13; CDR3 protein: CASSHGTEQPQHF; CDR3 DNA: TGTGCCAGCAGTCACGGGACAGAACAGCCCCAGCATTTT
clone size: many; J gene: TRBJ2-7; D gene: -; V gene: TRBV7-2; CDR3 length: 17; CDR3 protein: CASTLGGTGWTRDEQYF; CDR3 DNA: TGTGCCAGCACCCTAGGTGGAACAGGGTGGACTCGAGACGAGCAGTACTTC
clone size: -; J gene: TRBJ2-3; D gene: TRBD2; V gene: TRBV6-6; CDR3 length: 16; CDR3 protein: CASSFGLVRLSDTQYF; CDR3 DNA: TGTGCCAGCAGTTTTGGACTAGTGCGGCTGTCAGATACGCAGTATTTT
clone size: many; J gene: TRBJ2-7; D gene: -; V gene: TRBV18; CDR3 length: 15; CDR3 protein: CASSPPGVGTYEQYF; CDR3 DNA: TGTGCCAGCTCACCACCGGGGGTGGGGACCTACGAGCAGTACTTC